Here is one T cell receptor (beta chain) with its context. The table came from immunoSEQ multiplex PCR; TCRdb's copy has only in-frame clones and leaves some out. The repertoire consists of about 180,000 clones, with nearly 90% occurring once and the leading ten covering around 1.4%. This sample was included in a study of control samples from healthy donors and cancer patients. The CDR3 runs 12 residues. Germline CDR1 LNHDA, CDR2 SQIVND (reference sequence). Trimming left V 7 bases short and J 9 bases short, with 10 bases between. The sequence was obtained from a woman aged 45-65 years in good health. The material sequenced was blood. The chain uses TRBV19 and TRBJ1-6; the D gene is possibly TRBD1 (6 bases). The CDR3 region is CASKGQTSPLHF. CDR3 bases: TGTGCCAGTAAAGGACAGACTTCACCCCTCCACTTT.